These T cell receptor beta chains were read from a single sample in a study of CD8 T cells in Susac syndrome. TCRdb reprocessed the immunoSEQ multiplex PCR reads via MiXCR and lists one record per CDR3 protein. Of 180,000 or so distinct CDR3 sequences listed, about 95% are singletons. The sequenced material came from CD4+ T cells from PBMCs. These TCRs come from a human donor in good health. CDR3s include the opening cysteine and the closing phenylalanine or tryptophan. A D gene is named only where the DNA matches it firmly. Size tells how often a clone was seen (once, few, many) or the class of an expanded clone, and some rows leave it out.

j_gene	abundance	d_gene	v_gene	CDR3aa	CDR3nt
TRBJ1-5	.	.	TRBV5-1	CASSVGTGDQPQHF	TGCGCCAGCAGCGTCGGGACTGGGGATCAGCCCCAGCATTTT
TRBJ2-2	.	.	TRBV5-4	CASSSRRAPAGELFF	TGTGCCAGCAGCTCGCGTAGGGCGCCGGCCGGGGAGCTGTTTTTT
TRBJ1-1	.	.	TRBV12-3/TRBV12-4	CASSPPLTGNTEAFF	TGTGCCAGCAGTCCTCCCCTAACGGGGAACACTGAAGCTTTCTTT
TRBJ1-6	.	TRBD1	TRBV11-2	CASSPDRVQTPLHF	TGTGCCAGCAGCCCGGACAGGGTTCAGACACCCCTCCACTTT
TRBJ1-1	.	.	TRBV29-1	CSVEIYQGVEAFF	TGCAGCGTTGAAATTTATCAGGGAGTTGAAGCTTTCTTT
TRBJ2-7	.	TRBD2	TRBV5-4	CASSLEGSGAHEQYF	TGTGCCAGCAGCTTGGAGGGTAGCGGGGCCCACGAGCAGTACTTC
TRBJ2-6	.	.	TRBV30	CAWSVLRTRPSGANVLTF	TGTGCCTGGAGTGTACTACGGACACGGCCCTCTGGGGCCAACGTCCTGACTTTC
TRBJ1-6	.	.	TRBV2	CASSAGVPPLHF	TGTGCCAGCAGTGCTGGTGTGCCACCCCTCCACTTT
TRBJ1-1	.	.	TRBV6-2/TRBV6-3	CASSYRLEAFF	TGTGCCAGCAGTTACCGGCTTGAAGCTTTCTTT
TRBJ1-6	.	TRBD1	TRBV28	CASSLPGQGNSPLHF	TGTGCCAGCAGCCTACCAGGACAGGGGAATTCACCCCTCCACTTT
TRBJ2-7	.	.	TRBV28	CASSLPGTGSYEQYF	TGTGCCAGCAGTTTACCCGGGACGGGTTCCTACGAGCAGTACTTC
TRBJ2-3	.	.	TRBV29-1	CSTDGGTDTQYF	TGCAGCACAGACGGGGGCACAGATACGCAGTATTTT
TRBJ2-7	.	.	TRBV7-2	CASSLAGFEQYF	TGTGCCAGCAGCTTAGCAGGGTTCGAGCAGTACTTC
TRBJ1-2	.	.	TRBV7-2	CASSLWSSYGYTF	TGTGCCAGCAGCTTATGGTCGTCCTATGGCTACACCTTC
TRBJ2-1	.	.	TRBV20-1	CSATRPERNEQFF	TGCAGTGCAACCCGACCTGAGAGGAATGAGCAGTTCTTC
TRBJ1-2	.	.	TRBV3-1	CASSQFYGAGYTF	TGTGCCAGCAGCCAATTTTACGGGGCCGGCTACACCTTC
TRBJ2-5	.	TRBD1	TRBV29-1	CSVGQGAQGQYF	TGCAGCGTTGGGCAGGGGGCGCAGGGACAGTACTTC
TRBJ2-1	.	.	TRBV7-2	CASSPNRVGNEQFF	TGTGCCAGCAGCCCTAACAGGGTCGGCAATGAGCAGTTCTTC
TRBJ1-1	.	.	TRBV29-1	CSVGLRTEAFF	TGCAGCGTTGGTCTGAGGACTGAAGCTTTCTTT
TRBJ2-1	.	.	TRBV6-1	CASSRPVRGSYNEQFF	TGTGCCAGCAGCCGGCCAGTGAGGGGCTCCTACAATGAGCAGTTCTTC
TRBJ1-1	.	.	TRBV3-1	CASSQTTGSTEAFF	TGTGCCAGCAGCCAGACGACGGGGTCGACTGAAGCTTTCTTT
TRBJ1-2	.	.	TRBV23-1	CASSPQNPRTVNYGYTF	TGCGCCAGCAGTCCGCAGAATCCTAGGACAGTAAACTATGGCTACACCTTC
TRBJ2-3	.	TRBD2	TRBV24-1	CATSDPGLGTDTQYF	TGTGCCACCAGTGACCCGGGACTAGGCACAGATACGCAGTATTTT
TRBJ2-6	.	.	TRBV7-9	CASSSKSSGANVLTF	TGTGCCAGCAGCTCAAAATCCTCTGGGGCCAACGTCCTGACTTTC
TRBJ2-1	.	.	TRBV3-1	CASSQVSGNEQFF	TGTGCCAGCAGCCAAGTATCGGGGAATGAGCAGTTCTTC
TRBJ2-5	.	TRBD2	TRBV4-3	CASSQSALAGDRKTQYF	TGCGCCAGCAGCCAATCGGCACTAGCGGGGGACCGGAAGACCCAGTACTTC
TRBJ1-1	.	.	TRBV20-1	CSASGGRNTEAFF	TGCAGTGCTAGTGGGGGCCGGAACACTGAAGCTTTCTTT
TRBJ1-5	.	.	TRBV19	CATGYSNQPQHF	TGTGCGACAGGTTACAGCAATCAGCCCCAGCATTTT
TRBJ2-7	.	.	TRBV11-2	CASSLDLPLSQYF	TGTGCCAGCAGCTTAGATTTGCCCCTCTCCCAGTACTTC
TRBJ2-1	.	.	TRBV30	CAWRANNEQFF	TGTGCCTGGAGGGCCAACAATGAGCAGTTCTTC
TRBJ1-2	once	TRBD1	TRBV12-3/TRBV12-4	CASILLEQGQDGYTF	TGTGCCAGCATCCTTCTAGAACAGGGACAGGATGGCTACACCTTC
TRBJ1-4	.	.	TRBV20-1	CSARDPRQINEKLFF	TGCAGTGCTAGAGATCCCAGACAAATTAATGAAAAACTGTTTTTT
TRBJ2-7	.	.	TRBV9	CASSVVGRPEYEQYF	TGTGCCAGCAGCGTAGTGGGTAGGCCGGAATACGAGCAGTACTTC